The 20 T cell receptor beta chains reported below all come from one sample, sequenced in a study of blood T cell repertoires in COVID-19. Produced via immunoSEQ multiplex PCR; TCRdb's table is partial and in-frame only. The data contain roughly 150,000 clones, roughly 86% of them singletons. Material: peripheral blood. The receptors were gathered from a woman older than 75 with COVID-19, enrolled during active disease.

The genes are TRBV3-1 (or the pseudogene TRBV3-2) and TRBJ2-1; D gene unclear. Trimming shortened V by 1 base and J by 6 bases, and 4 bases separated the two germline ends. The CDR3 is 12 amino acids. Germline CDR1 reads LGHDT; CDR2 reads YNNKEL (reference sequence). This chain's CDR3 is CASSQVRNEQFF. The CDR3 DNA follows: TGTGCCAGCAGCCAAGTTCGCAATGAGCAGTTCTTC.

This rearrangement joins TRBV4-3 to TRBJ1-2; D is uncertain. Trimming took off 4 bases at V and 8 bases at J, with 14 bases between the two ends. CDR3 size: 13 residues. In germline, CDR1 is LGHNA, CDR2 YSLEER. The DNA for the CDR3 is TGCGCCAGCAGCCGCACACGGGAGAGGGGCTACACCTTC. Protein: CASSRTRERGYTF.

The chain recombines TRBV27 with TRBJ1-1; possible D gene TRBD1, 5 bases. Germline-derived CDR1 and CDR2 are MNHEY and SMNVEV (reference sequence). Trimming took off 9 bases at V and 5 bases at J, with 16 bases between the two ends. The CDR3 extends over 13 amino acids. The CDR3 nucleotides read TGTGCCAGACACACTCAGGGAATGACTGAAGCTTTCTTT. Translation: CARHTQGMTEAFF.

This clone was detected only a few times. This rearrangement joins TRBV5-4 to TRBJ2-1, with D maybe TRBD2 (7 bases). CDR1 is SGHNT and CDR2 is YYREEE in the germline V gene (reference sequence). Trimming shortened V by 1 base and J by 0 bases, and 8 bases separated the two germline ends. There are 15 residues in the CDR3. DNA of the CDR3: TGTGCCAGCAGCTTGAGGGGGGGCTCCTACAATGAGCAGTTCTTC. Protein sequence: CASSLRGGSYNEQFF. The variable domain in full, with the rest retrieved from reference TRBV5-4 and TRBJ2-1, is ETGVTQSPTHLIKTRGQQVTLRCSSQSGHNTVSWYQQALGQGPQFIFQYYREEENGRGNFPPRFSGLQFPNYSSELNVNALELDDSALYLCASSLRGGSYNEQFFGPGTRLTVL.

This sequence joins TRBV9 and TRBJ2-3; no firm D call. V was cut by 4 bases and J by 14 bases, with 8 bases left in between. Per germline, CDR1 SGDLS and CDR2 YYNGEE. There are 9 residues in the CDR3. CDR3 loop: CASSPGPYF. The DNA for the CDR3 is TGTGCCAGCAGCCCTGGGCCGTATTTT.

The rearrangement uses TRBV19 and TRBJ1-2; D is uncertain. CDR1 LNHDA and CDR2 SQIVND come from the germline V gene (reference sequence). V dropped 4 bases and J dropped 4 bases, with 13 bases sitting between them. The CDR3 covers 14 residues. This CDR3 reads CASSTPPGFYGYTF. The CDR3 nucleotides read TGTGCCAGTAGTACCCCCCCCGGGTTCTATGGCTACACCTTC.

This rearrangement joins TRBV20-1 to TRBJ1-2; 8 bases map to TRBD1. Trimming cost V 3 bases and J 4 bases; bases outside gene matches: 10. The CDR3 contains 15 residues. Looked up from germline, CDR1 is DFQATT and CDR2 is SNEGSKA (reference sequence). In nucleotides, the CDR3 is TGCAGTGCTAGTCCTCGACAGGGGATCGGCTATGGCTACACCTTC. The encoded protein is CSASPRQGIGYGYTF.

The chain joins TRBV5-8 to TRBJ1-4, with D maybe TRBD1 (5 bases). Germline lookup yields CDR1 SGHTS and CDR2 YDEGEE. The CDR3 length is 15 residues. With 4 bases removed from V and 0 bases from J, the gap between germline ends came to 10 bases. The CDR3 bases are TGTGCCAGCAGCAAGGGGTTTACAACTAATGAAAAACTGTTTTTT. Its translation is CASSKGFTTNEKLFF.

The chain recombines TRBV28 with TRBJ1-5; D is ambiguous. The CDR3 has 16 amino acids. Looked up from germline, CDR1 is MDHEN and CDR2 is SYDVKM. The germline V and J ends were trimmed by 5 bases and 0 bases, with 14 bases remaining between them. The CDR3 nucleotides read TGTGCCAGCAGTCCCGCAGATTACGATAGCAATCAGCCCCAGCATTTT. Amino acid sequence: CASSPADYDSNQPQHF.

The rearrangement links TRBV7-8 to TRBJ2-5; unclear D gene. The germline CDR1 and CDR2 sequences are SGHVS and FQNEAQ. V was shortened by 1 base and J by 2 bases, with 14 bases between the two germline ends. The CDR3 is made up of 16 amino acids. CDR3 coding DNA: TGTGCCAGCAGCTTAGAGGCAGGCCTCAGGCAAGAGACCCAGTACTTC. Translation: CASSLEAGLRQETQYF.

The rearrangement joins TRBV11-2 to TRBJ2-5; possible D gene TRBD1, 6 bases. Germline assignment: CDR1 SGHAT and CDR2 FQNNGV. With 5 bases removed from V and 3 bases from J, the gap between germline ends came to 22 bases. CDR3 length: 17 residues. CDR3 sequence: CASSDIKGTRRKETQYF. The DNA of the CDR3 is TGTGCCAGCAGCGATATAAAAGGGACACGGCGAAAAGAGACCCAGTACTTC.

CDR3 DNA: TGTGCCAGCAGCGTCGGACAGGGGAGGAACACTGAAGCTTTCTTT. Protein: CASSVGQGRNTEAFF. The rearrangement uses TRBV9 and TRBJ1-1; TRBD1 matches 9 bases. Losses at the gene ends were 2 bases for V and 1 base for J; bases not matched to a gene: 3. CDR1 SGDLS and CDR2 YYNGEE come from the germline V gene. CDR3 size: 15 residues.

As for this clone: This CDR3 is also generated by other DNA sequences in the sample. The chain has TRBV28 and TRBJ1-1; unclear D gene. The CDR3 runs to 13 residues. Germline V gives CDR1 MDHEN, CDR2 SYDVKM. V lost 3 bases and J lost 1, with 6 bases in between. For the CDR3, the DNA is TGTGCCAGCAGTTTCCCGGGGAACACTGAAGCTTTCTTT. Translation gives CASSFPGNTEAFF.

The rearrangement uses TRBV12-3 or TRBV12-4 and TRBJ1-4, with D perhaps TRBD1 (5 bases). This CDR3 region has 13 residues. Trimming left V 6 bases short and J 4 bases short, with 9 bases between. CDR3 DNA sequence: TGTGCCAGCAGAAGTACAGGTAATGAAAAACTGTTTTTT. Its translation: CASRSTGNEKLFF.

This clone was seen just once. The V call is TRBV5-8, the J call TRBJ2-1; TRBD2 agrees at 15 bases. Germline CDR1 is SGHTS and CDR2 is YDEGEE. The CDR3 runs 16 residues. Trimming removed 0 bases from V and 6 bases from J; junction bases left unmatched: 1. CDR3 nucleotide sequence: TGTGCCAGCAGCTTGGGGACTAGCGGGAGGGGCAATGAGCAGTTCTTC. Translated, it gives CASSLGTSGRGNEQFF.

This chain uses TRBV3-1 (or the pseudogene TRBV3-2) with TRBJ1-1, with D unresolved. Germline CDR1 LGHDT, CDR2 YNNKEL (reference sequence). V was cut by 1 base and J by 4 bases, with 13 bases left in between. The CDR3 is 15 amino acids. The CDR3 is CASSQAGVGTTEAFF. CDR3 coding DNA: TGTGCCAGCAGCCAAGCCGGGGTTGGTACCACTGAAGCTTTCTTT.

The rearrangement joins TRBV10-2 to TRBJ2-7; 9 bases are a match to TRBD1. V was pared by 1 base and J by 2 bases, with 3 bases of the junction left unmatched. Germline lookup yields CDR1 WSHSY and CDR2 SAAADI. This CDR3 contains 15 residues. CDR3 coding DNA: TGCGCCAGCAGTGAGTTAGGACAGGGGACCTACGAGCAGTACTTC. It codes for CASSELGQGTYEQYF.

CDR3 region: CASSFQFGELFF. The DNA of the CDR3 is TGTGCCAGCAGCTTTCAGTTCGGGGAGCTGTTTTTT. This chain connects TRBV7-3 to TRBJ2-2, with D hard to call. Germline-derived CDR1 and CDR2 are SGHTA and FQGTGA. Trimming took off 3 bases at V and 7 bases at J, with 6 bases between the two ends. This CDR3 is built from 12 residues.

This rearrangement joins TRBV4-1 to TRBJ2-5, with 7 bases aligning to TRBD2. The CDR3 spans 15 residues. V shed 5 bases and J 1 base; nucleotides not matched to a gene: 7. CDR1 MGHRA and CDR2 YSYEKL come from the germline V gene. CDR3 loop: CASSRLSGPQETQYF. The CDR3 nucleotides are TGCGCCAGCAGCAGGCTTAGCGGGCCCCAAGAGACCCAGTACTTC.

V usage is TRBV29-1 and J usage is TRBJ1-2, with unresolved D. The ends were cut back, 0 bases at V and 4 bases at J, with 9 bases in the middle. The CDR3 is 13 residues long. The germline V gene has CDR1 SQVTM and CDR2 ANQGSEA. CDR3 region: CSVEESQSYGYTF. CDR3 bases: TGCAGCGTTGAAGAATCACAGTCCTATGGCTACACCTTC.